This passage covers 15 T cell receptor beta chains from one sample sequenced in a study of T-cell reconstitution after alpha-beta-depleted transplantation in children. Unique molecular identifiers were incorporated when the TCRbeta library was constructed. TCRdb reprocessed the PCR reads with MiXCR, giving one entry per CDR3 protein. The sample comprises about 540,000 distinct CDR3 sequences, around 20% of which are singletons, and 3.3% rests with the top ten. The sequencing used PBMCs from the stem cell graft donor, collected from the stem cell graft. The receptors shown here come from a human donor who donated a stem cell graft to a child with acute lymphoblastic leukemia.

The chain joins TRBV15 to TRBJ1-2; weak D call: TRBD1 (6 bases). Germline-derived CDR1 and CDR2 are LNHNV and YYDKDF (reference sequence). The CDR3 covers 14 residues. V gave up 3 bases and J gave up 7 bases, with 15 bases separating them. This CDR3 is CATSSDGGRGGYTF. The CDR3 bases are TGTGCCACCAGCAGTGACGGGGGGCGCGGTGGCTACACCTTC.

V is TRBV6-2 or TRBV6-3 and J is TRBJ1-1, with D unresolved. Trimming removed 5 bases at V and 3 bases at J, with 10 bases between. This CDR3 is built from 13 residues. Germline V gene lookup returns CDR1 MNHEY and CDR2 SVGEGT. The CDR3 spells CASSTRRYTEAFF. The CDR3 DNA reads TGTGCCAGCAGTACCAGGCGATACACTGAAGCTTTCTTT.

This chain uses TRBV11-2 with TRBJ2-1, with unresolved D. The CDR3 extends over 16 amino acids. The ends were cut back, 6 bases at V and 0 bases at J, with 15 bases in the middle. The germline CDR1 and CDR2 sequences are SGHAT and FQNNGV. DNA for the CDR3: TGTGCCAGCAGAGCGTCCGCGCTGAGCTCCTACAATGAGCAGTTCTTC. Protein sequence: CASRASALSSYNEQFF.

J is TRBJ2-1 and V is TRBV15; a weak D match, TRBD2 (6 bases). CDR1 and CDR2 from the germline V gene are LNHNV and YYDKDF (reference sequence). V was pared by 5 bases and J by 3 bases, with 17 bases between. CDR3 length: 16 residues. This CDR3 reads CATSDFRESGYNEQFF. The CDR3 DNA reads as TGTGCCACCAGCGACTTTCGGGAGAGTGGCTACAATGAGCAGTTCTTC.

V is TRBV5-5 and J is TRBJ2-3; the D call may be TRBD1 or TRBD2 (5 bases each). The germline V gene encodes CDR1 SGHKS and CDR2 YYEKEE (reference sequence). The CDR3 runs to 15 residues. V was cut by 4 bases and J by 2 bases, with 14 bases left in between. The CDR3 region is CASSVWDHPTDTQYF. The CDR3 region has the DNA TGTGCCAGCAGCGTCTGGGACCACCCCACAGATACGCAGTATTTT.

CDR3 in amino acids: CASRPGGDEETQYF. The CDR3 DNA sequence: TGTGCCAGCAGGCCGGGAGGGGACGAAGAGACCCAGTACTTC. This chain links TRBV5-6 with TRBJ2-5; 8 positions agree with TRBD2. J gave up 3 bases and V 5 bases, and 6 bases lay outside the gene matches. Looked up from germline, CDR1 is SGHDT and CDR2 is YYEEEE. The CDR3 has 14 amino acids.

This chain joins TRBV7-9 and TRBJ2-5; 12 nucleotides align to TRBD1. Germline trimming cut 3 bases from V and 5 bases from J; bases unmatched to any gene: 10. The CDR3 is 17 residues long. Germline V gene sequence: CDR1 SEHNR, CDR2 FQNEAQ (reference sequence). The CDR3, as DNA: TGTGCCAGCAGCTTCCACGCCGGGACAGGGGGCGCGGAGACCCAGTACTTC. Its protein is CASSFHAGTGGAETQYF.

This clonotype was detected a few times. The CDR3 nucleotides are TGTGCCAGCGTTAGCGGGACGAGCGAGCAGTACTTC. Its protein is CASVSGTSEQYF. The J gene is TRBJ2-7, the V gene TRBV6-5; 8 positions agree with TRBD2. J was trimmed by 6 bases and V by 8 bases; bases with no gene match: 6. The CDR3 runs 12 residues. Germline CDR1 is MNHEY and CDR2 is SVGAGI.

The rearrangement uses TRBV5-5 and TRBJ2-1; no definite D call. The CDR3 length is 14 residues. The V end lost 2 bases, the J end lost 0 bases, and 6 bases lay between the germline ends. Germline values: CDR1 SGHKS, CDR2 YYEKEE (reference sequence). The CDR3 DNA is TGTGCCAGCAGCTTTGGCCCCTCCTACAATGAGCAGTTCTTC. This encodes CASSFGPSYNEQFF. Full variable domain (outside the CDR3, taken from reference TRBV5-5 and TRBJ2-1): DAGVTQSPTHLIKTRGQQVTLRCSPISGHKSVSWYQQVLGQGPQFIFQYYEKEERGRGNFPDRFSARQFPNYSSELNVNALLLGDSALYLCASSFGPSYNEQFFGPGTRLTVL.

This clonotype appeared a few times. The V and J genes are TRBV11-2 and TRBJ2-7, with D possibly being TRBD1 or TRBD2 (5 bases each). This CDR3 is built from 16 residues. CDR1 SGHAT and CDR2 FQNNGV come from the germline V gene. Between the trimmed V and J ends, which lost 5 bases and 0 bases, there was a span of 17 bases. CDR3 nucleotides: TGTGCCAGCAGCCCGTTCCTAGGGACCGACTCCTACGAGCAGTACTTC. Amino acid sequence: CASSPFLGTDSYEQYF.

This clonotype was seen only a few times. This clone may be a read error of a much larger clone one base away. The chain links TRBV9 to TRBJ2-1; D possibly corresponds to TRBD2 (5 bases). CDR3 size: 14 residues. Germline lookup yields CDR1 SGDLS and CDR2 YYNGEE. Trimming removed 4 bases at V and 8 bases at J, with 16 bases between. CDR3 region: CASSLIGKMDEQFF. The CDR3, as DNA: TGTGCCAGCAGCCTTATCGGGAAAATGGATGAGCAGTTCTTC.

This clonotype appeared many times. The chain combines TRBV29-1 with TRBJ2-7; the match to TRBD1 covers 10 bases. J lost 0 bases, V lost 7 bases, and 9 bases had no gene match. The CDR3 contains 15 residues. Germline V CDR1 and CDR2: SQVTM, ANQGSEA. The CDR3 sequence: CSARTGTGASYEQYF. For the CDR3, the DNA is TGCAGCGCCCGGACCGGGACAGGGGCCTCCTACGAGCAGTACTTC.

The CDR3 sequence is CASSLGQGQNTGELFF. DNA of the CDR3: TGTGCCAGCAGCTTGGGACAGGGCCAGAACACCGGGGAGCTGTTTTTT. The chain carries TRBV7-9 and TRBJ2-2; the match to TRBD1 covers 9 bases. J lost 1 base, V lost 3 bases, and 3 bases had no gene match. From germline, CDR1 is SEHNR and CDR2 FQNEAQ (reference sequence). This CDR3 has 16 residues.

The V call is TRBV29-1, the J call TRBJ2-7, with 8 bases matching TRBD2. CDR1 and CDR2 from the germline V gene are SQVTM and ANQGSEA. This CDR3 has 14 amino acids. J was trimmed by 2 bases and V by 4 bases; bases with no gene match: 7. The CDR3 reads CSVGTSGAAYEQYF. The CDR3 nucleotides read TGCAGCGTTGGTACTAGCGGCGCCGCCTACGAGCAGTACTTC.

This clonotype was seen more than once but under ten times. V is TRBV15 and J is TRBJ2-7, with a tentative D call TRBD1 (5 bases). Trimming took 8 bases from V and 5 from J, leaving 19 bases between them. The CDR3 is made up of 14 amino acids. Germline V lookup: CDR1 LNHNV, CDR2 YYDKDF (reference sequence). CDR3 bases: TGTGCCACCCAGCTCGCACCAGGGCACCACGAGCAGTACTTC. The encoded protein is CATQLAPGHHEQYF.